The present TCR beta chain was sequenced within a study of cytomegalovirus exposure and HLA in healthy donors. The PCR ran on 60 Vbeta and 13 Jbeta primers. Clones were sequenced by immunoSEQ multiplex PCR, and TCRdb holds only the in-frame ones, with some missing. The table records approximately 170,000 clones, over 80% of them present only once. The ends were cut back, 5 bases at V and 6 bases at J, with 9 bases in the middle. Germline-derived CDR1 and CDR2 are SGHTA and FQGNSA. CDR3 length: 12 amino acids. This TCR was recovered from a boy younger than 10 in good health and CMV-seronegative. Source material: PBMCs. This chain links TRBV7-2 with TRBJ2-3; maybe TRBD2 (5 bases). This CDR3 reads CASSQGGDTQYF. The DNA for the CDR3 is TGTGCCAGCAGCCAAGGCGGGGATACGCAGTATTTT.